The 8 T cell receptor beta chains listed next were all sequenced from one sample in a study of blood T cell repertoires in COVID-19. The assay was immunoSEQ multiplex PCR, and TCRdb's table has in-frame clones only and misses some. Here the sample spans about 470,000 clones, 75% to 90% being singletons. Sequencing was carried out using PBMCs or T cells enriched from blood (not recorded which). These receptor sequences come from a woman between 18 and 30 years old who had recovered from COVID-19.

The CDR3 bases are TGCGCCAGCAGCTTGGCCCACAGGAACGAGCAGTACTTC. Translating it yields CASSLAHRNEQYF. This chain joins TRBV5-1 and TRBJ2-7, with a possible D match to TRBD1 (5 bases). This CDR3 is 13 amino acids long. CDR1 and CDR2 from the germline V gene are SGHRS and YFSETQ. Trimming removed 0 bases at V and 5 bases at J, with 9 bases between.

The chain uses TRBV3-1 (or the pseudogene TRBV3-2) and TRBJ2-5, with 7 bases that match TRBD1. After removal of 0 bases from V and 5 bases from J, the junction contained 6 bases not matched to a gene. The CDR3 has 15 amino acids. Germline V lookup: CDR1 LGHDT, CDR2 YNNKEL (reference sequence). CDR3 nucleotide sequence: TGTGCCAGCAGCCAAGAAAAAGGGGGCCTGGAGACCCAGTACTTC. Translating gives CASSQEKGGLETQYF.

This sequence joins TRBV3-1 (or the pseudogene TRBV3-2) and TRBJ2-3; 15 nucleotides align to TRBD2. V shed 0 bases and J 4 bases; nucleotides not matched to a gene: 2. The CDR3 contains 17 residues. CDR1 and CDR2 (germline): LGHDT, YNNKEL (reference sequence). The CDR3 DNA follows: TGTGCCAGCAGCCAAGATGGACTAGCGGGGGGGCCAGATACGCAGTATTTT. Amino acids: CASSQDGLAGGPDTQYF.

This chain uses TRBV5-8 with TRBJ1-4; D may be TRBD1 (6 bases). This CDR3 region has 16 residues. The V end lost 4 bases, the J end lost 4 bases, and 17 bases lay between the germline ends. Germline lookup yields CDR1 SGHTS and CDR2 YDEGEE. This chain's CDR3 is CASSPGTISNNEKLFF. In DNA, the CDR3 is TGTGCCAGCAGCCCCGGGACAATATCAAATAATGAAAAACTGTTTTTT.

V gene TRBV5-4 combines with J gene TRBJ2-5; unclear D gene. The germline gives CDR1 SGHNT, CDR2 YYREEE (reference sequence). The CDR3 extends over 13 amino acids. The V end lost 0 bases, the J end lost 1 base, and 4 bases lay between the germline ends. The CDR3 DNA is TGTGCCAGCAGCTTGGGACTCCAAGAGACCCAGTACTTC. This gives the protein CASSLGLQETQYF.

The gene calls are TRBV19 and TRBJ2-7; a weak D match, TRBD2 (7 bases). The V end lost 6 bases, the J end lost 1 base, and 16 bases lay between the germline ends. This CDR3 is built from 15 residues. The germline CDR1 and CDR2 sequences are LNHDA and SQIVND (reference sequence). CDR3 protein: CASSHRTRGSYEQYF. CDR3 sequence (DNA): TGTGCCAGTAGCCATAGGACTAGGGGGTCCTACGAGCAGTACTTC.

The genes are TRBV2 and TRBJ2-1; D is possibly TRBD2 (5 bases). This CDR3 spans 11 amino acids. The V end lost 6 bases, the J end lost 8 bases, and 8 bases lay between the germline ends. Germline CDR1 and CDR2: SNHLY and FYNNEI. The CDR3 region has the DNA TGTGCCAGCAGCCCTAGCTATGAGCAGTTCTTC. Translating it yields CASSPSYEQFF.

As to this clone: Germline is not matched at one junction end, which may reflect a read error. The V and J genes are TRBV7-7 and TRBJ1-2; possible D gene TRBD1, 5 bases. This CDR3 comprises 14 residues. Looked up from germline, CDR1 is SSHAT and CDR2 is FNYEAQ (reference sequence). Written as DNA, the CDR3 is TGTGCTAGCAGCTTAGTAGGCGGGGGGGATGGCTACACCTTC. Protein sequence: CASSLVGGGDGYTF.